Below are 24 T cell receptor beta chains sequenced from a single sample in a study of T cell changes during pregnancy in multiple sclerosis. The assay was immunoSEQ multiplex PCR, and TCRdb's table has in-frame clones only and misses some. The table lists about 110,000 clones, about 90% of them singletons. This specimen was peripheral blood, taken before pregnancy. The receptors originated from a female donor with multiple sclerosis, enrolled in a pregnancy study.

This rearrangement joins TRBV29-1 to TRBJ2-2; possibly TRBD2 for D (7 bases). Germline V CDR1 and CDR2: SQVTM, ANQGSEA. This CDR3 region has 13 residues. Deletions cut 4 bases from V and 7 bases from J, with 13 bases between. The CDR3 loop reads CSVALGGVGELFF. CDR3 in DNA: TGCAGCGTTGCTTTAGGGGGGGTCGGGGAGCTGTTTTTT.

The CDR3 nucleotides read TGTGCCAGCAGCAAGCAGGGGGCTGAACAGCCCCAGCATTTT. Residues: CASSKQGAEQPQHF. This chain connects TRBV5-4 to TRBJ1-5; 8 nucleotides agree with TRBD1. Germline lookup yields CDR1 SGHNT and CDR2 YYREEE (reference sequence). V trimming: 4 bases; J trimming: 7 bases; junction bases outside the gene matches: 7. The CDR3 is 14 residues long.

The count of this clone is one. J is TRBJ2-3 and V is TRBV5-4, with a tentative D call TRBD1 (5 bases). V was clipped by 0 bases and J by 8 bases, with 16 bases between them. Germline CDR1 reads SGHNT; CDR2 reads YYREEE (reference sequence). CDR3 length equals 15 residues. The CDR3 loop is CASSLGPGPQGTQYF. The CDR3 nucleotides are TGTGCCAGCAGCTTGGGTCCAGGGCCGCAGGGTACGCAGTATTTT. Filled out from reference TRBV5-4 and TRBJ2-3, the complete variable domain reads ETGVTQSPTHLIKTRGQQVTLRCSSQSGHNTVSWYQQALGQGPQFIFQYYREEENGRGNFPPRFSGLQFPNYSSELNVNALELDDSALYLCASSLGPGPQGTQYFGPGTRLTVL.

CDR3 amino acids: CAAQVGSGANVLTF. In DNA form, the CDR3 reads TGTGCCGCTCAGGTGGGCTCTGGGGCCAACGTCCTGACTTTC. The chain links TRBV10-3 to TRBJ2-6; D is unresolved. This CDR3 is 14 amino acids long. Germline lookup yields CDR1 ENHRY and CDR2 SYGVKD. V shed 11 bases and J shed 0 bases, with 11 bases lying between them.

This chain uses TRBV7-9 with TRBJ1-1; the D gene is possibly TRBD1 (6 bases). V lost 3 bases, J lost 1 base, and 15 bases lay in between. The CDR3 sequence is 16 residues long. Germline loops: CDR1 SEHNR, CDR2 FQNEAQ (reference sequence). As DNA, the CDR3 is TGTGCCAGCAGCTTGGGGGGGGGCCGACCGAACACTGAAGCTTTCTTT. Translating it yields CASSLGGGRPNTEAFF.

The rearrangement links TRBV25-1 to TRBJ2-7; D perhaps matches TRBD1 (5 bases). The CDR3 has 17 residues. Trimming shortened V by 5 bases and J by 5 bases, and 25 bases separated the two germline ends. CDR1 and CDR2 (germline): MGHDK, SYGVNS. CDR3 residues: CASSPRQGASPSDEQYF. Here the CDR3 DNA reads TGTGCCAGCAGTCCCCGGCAGGGTGCTTCGCCCAGCGACGAGCAGTACTTC.

The chain uses TRBV28 and TRBJ2-3; D may be TRBD2 (7 bases). The germline V and J ends were trimmed by 4 bases and 2 bases, with 16 bases remaining between them. Germline CDR1 MDHEN, CDR2 SYDVKM. This CDR3 region has 16 residues. The DNA of the CDR3 is TGTGCCAGCAGTTCCGCGGGGGCAGGGAACACAGATACGCAGTATTTT. This gives the protein CASSSAGAGNTDTQYF. Complete variable domain (other parts from reference TRBV28 and TRBJ2-3): DVKVTQSSRYLVKRTGEKVFLECVQDMDHENMFWYRQDPGLGLRLIYFSYDVKMKEKGDIPEGYSVSREKKERFSLILESASTNQTSMYLCASSSAGAGNTDTQYFGPGTRLTVL.

V gene TRBV18 combines with J gene TRBJ1-1; 7 bases line up with TRBD1. The CDR3 runs 13 residues. V was pared by 3 bases and J by 6 bases, with 4 bases of the junction left unmatched. Per germline, CDR1 KGHSH and CDR2 LQKENI. For the CDR3, the DNA is TGTGCCAGCTCACCTGGGACAGCCTCTGAAGCTTTCTTT. Protein: CASSPGTASEAFF.

The genes are TRBV6-5 and TRBJ2-1; 12 bases map to TRBD2. Germline CDR1 reads MNHEY; CDR2 reads SVGAGI. The length of the CDR3 is 15 residues. After removal of 6 bases from V and 7 bases from J, the junction contained 7 bases not matched to a gene. The CDR3 nucleotides read TGTGCCAGCAGACGTCTAGCGGGGGGGCCTAATGAGCAGTTCTTC. This codes for CASRRLAGGPNEQFF.

The V call is TRBV28, the J call TRBJ2-3; a possible D gene is TRBD2 (5 bases). The CDR3 covers 15 residues. Deletions cut 5 bases from V and 1 base from J, with 13 bases between. CDR1 MDHEN and CDR2 SYDVKM come from the germline V gene. The CDR3 DNA reads as TGTGCCAGCAGTGCACTGTGGGGAGGCACAGATACGCAGTATTTT. Translated: CASSALWGGTDTQYF.

The rearrangement uses TRBV2 and TRBJ2-5; 9 bases agree with TRBD1. The germline CDR1 and CDR2 sequences are SNHLY and FYNNEI. The CDR3 runs 16 residues. V lost 4 bases and J lost 5; bases outside the gene matches: 11. CDR3 in amino acids: CASSGLRTGEGETQYF. The CDR3 DNA reads as TGTGCCAGCAGTGGACTTCGGACAGGGGAAGGTGAGACCCAGTACTTC.

This sequence joins TRBV5-6 and TRBJ2-5, with D uncertain. Trimming shortened V by 3 bases and J by 5 bases, and 5 bases separated the two germline ends. In germline, CDR1 is SGHDT, CDR2 YYEEEE. This CDR3 spans 11 amino acids. DNA for the CDR3: TGTGCCAGCAGCTCTGTGGAGACCCAGTACTTC. Amino acids: CASSSVETQYF.

The rearrangement uses TRBV28 and TRBJ2-1, with D possibly being TRBD2 (6 bases). V was cut by 4 bases and J by 6 bases, with 13 bases left in between. Germline loops: CDR1 MDHEN, CDR2 SYDVKM. This CDR3 spans 14 amino acids. The CDR3 protein is CASSSVTRVNEQFF. CDR3 bases: TGTGCCAGCAGTTCCGTGACTAGGGTCAATGAGCAGTTCTTC.

V gene TRBV19 combines with J gene TRBJ2-2; 8 bases line up with TRBD2. Germline V lookup: CDR1 LNHDA, CDR2 SQIVND (reference sequence). The junction had 8 bases not matched to a gene; V was cut back by 7 bases and J by 4 bases. The CDR3 is made up of 15 amino acids. In DNA, the CDR3 is TGTGCCAGTAAGGAAACGGGAGGGCCCACCGGGGAGCTGTTTTTT. It translates to CASKETGGPTGELFF.

J is TRBJ1-3 and V is TRBV7-9; 8 bases are shared with TRBD1. V was pared by 8 bases and J by 4 bases, with 7 bases of the junction left unmatched. CDR1 is SEHNR and CDR2 is FQNEAQ in the germline V gene (reference sequence). The CDR3 is 14 residues long. For the CDR3, the DNA is TGTGCCAGCGGGGGAGGGGACAGGGGAAACACCATATATTTT. Amino acids: CASGGGDRGNTIYF.

The V and J genes are TRBV5-1 and TRBJ1-3; TRBD1 matches 8 bases. Trimming took 3 bases from V and 2 from J; bases not matched to a gene: 1. CDR3 length: 14 amino acids. Germline CDR1 SGHRS, CDR2 YFSETQ. For the CDR3, the DNA is TGCGCCAGCAGCTCAGGGGGCACTGGAAACACCATATATTTT. It is translated as CASSSGGTGNTIYF.

J is TRBJ2-1 and V is TRBV30; TRBD2 matches 13 bases. This CDR3 has 16 residues. Germline V gene lookup returns CDR1 GTSNPN and CDR2 SVGIG (reference sequence). Trimming took 4 bases from V and 4 from J; bases not matched to a gene: 7. CDR3 region: CAWMGGTSGEYNEQFF. CDR3 DNA: TGTGCCTGGATGGGGGGGACTAGCGGGGAATACAATGAGCAGTTCTTC.

This clone showed up just once. The chain combines TRBV30 with TRBJ2-5, with D perhaps TRBD2 (5 bases). The CDR3 is 14 amino acids. V shed 1 base and J shed 4 bases, with 13 bases lying between them. Germline-derived CDR1 and CDR2 are GTSNPN and SVGIG (reference sequence). The CDR3 reads CAWSGLALLETQYF. CDR3 in DNA: TGTGCCTGGAGTGGGCTAGCTCTCCTAGAGACCCAGTACTTC.

With respect to this clone: The sample contains more than one DNA sequence encoding this CDR3. The chain recombines TRBV13 with TRBJ1-2, with D perhaps TRBD1 (6 bases). Trimming removed 0 bases at V and 5 bases at J, with 7 bases between. Germline CDR1 PRHDT, CDR2 FYEKMQ (reference sequence). The CDR3 is 13 amino acids. The CDR3 here is CASSLGQGYGYTF. The CDR3 nucleotides read TGTGCCAGCAGCTTAGGCCAGGGGTATGGCTACACCTTC.

This clone was picked up one time. The junction does not match germline at one end; this may be a read error. V is TRBV5-1 and J is TRBJ2-5, with 7 bases identical to TRBD1. Germline CDR1 is SGHRS and CDR2 is YFSETQ. CDR3 length: 13 residues. CDR3 sequence reads: CASSFDREETRYF. The DNA of the CDR3 is TGCGCCAGCAGCTTCGACAGGGAAGAGACCCGGTACTTC. Complete variable domain (other parts from reference TRBV5-1 and TRBJ2-5): KAGVTQTPRYLIKTRGQQVTLSCSPISGHRSVSWYQQTPGQGLQFLFEYFSETQRNKGNFPGRFSGRQFSNSRSEMNVSTLELGDSALYLCASSFDREETRYFGPGTRLLVL.

The chain is built from TRBV6-5 and TRBJ1-5; TRBD1 agrees at 7 bases. This CDR3 comprises 15 residues. V lost 5 bases and J lost 0; bases outside the gene matches: 4. CDR1 and CDR2 from the germline V gene are MNHEY and SVGAGI. The CDR3 here is CASSPGQFSNQPQHF. CDR3 nucleotides: TGTGCCAGCAGTCCGGGACAGTTTAGCAATCAGCCCCAGCATTTT.

The rearrangement links TRBV18 to TRBJ1-4; D may be TRBD1 (6 bases). This CDR3 has 14 residues. CDR1 and CDR2 (germline): KGHSH, LQKENI. V dropped 5 bases and J dropped 8 bases, with 15 bases sitting between them. The CDR3 spells CASSATGSREKLFF. In DNA, the CDR3 is TGTGCCAGCTCAGCAACAGGGTCAAGGGAAAAACTGTTTTTT.

The V call is TRBV5-1, the J call TRBJ1-5, with 7 bases fitting TRBD1. The CDR3 extends over 14 amino acids. Germline V lookup: CDR1 SGHRS, CDR2 YFSETQ. With V trimmed by 4 bases and J by 3 bases, 4 bases remained unmatched. CDR3 DNA: TGCGCCAGCAGCGTAGGGACAGACAATCAGCCCCAGCATTTT. Amino acid sequence: CASSVGTDNQPQHF.

The chain links TRBV11-2 to TRBJ2-5; 7 nucleotides align to TRBD2. This CDR3 has 17 amino acids. V lost 1 base and J lost 5; bases outside the gene matches: 13. CDR1 SGHAT and CDR2 FQNNGV come from the germline V gene. The CDR3 sequence: CASSLGASGGGRETQYF. For the CDR3, the DNA is TGTGCCAGCAGCTTAGGGGCTAGCGGCGGGGGTAGGGAGACCCAGTACTTC.